This T cell receptor beta chain was obtained from a study of identical twins. TCRdb reprocessed the 5' RACE reads via MiXCR and lists one record per CDR3 protein. Among fewer than 250,000 distinct CDR3 sequences, approximately 7.3% were seen once, and the ten largest hold around 5%. Findings and caveats of the study: Carriage of fewer insertions was seen in abundant cord blood beta clonotypes, whereas memory repertoires showed none.

This clonotype was observed a handful of times. No antigen is known for it. The sample also formed part of further work on yellow fever vaccine responses in identical twins.

The sequencing sample was made of CD8+ T cells sorted from blood. This receptor was identified in a woman aged 18-35 years in good health.

In DNA form, the CDR3 reads TGTGCCAGCAGTCGATCGACAGGTGCCTACGAGCAGTACTTC. It codes for CASSRSTGAYEQYF. The genes are TRBV28 and TRBJ2-7; a possible D gene is TRBD1 (6 bases). Deletions cut 5 bases from V and 2 bases from J, with 13 bases between. CDR3 size: 14 residues. From germline, CDR1 is MDHEN and CDR2 SYDVKM.